Following are 27 T cell receptor beta chains from one sample sequenced in a study of vaccination effects on CD4 cells after COVID-19. Ahead of sequencing, the ViraFEST assay grew antigen-specific CD4+ T cells using viral peptide pools. CD4+ T cells were isolated after approximately 10 days of culture. No antigen is known for these receptors. Some clones are missing from TCRdb's copy, which holds only in-frame ones; the method was immunoSEQ multiplex PCR. The top ten clones hold about 2.4% of a sample with 55,000 to 65,000 clones, roughly 76% of them seen once. Source: CD4+ T cells from PBMCs cultured with HCoV-229E spike peptides, taken before COVID-19 vaccination. The origin of the receptors is a human donor who received a COVID-19 vaccine.

In DNA form, the CDR3 reads TGTGCCAGCAGTTTACGGGCGGAGACCCAGTACTTC. Its translation is CASSLRAETQYF. V gene TRBV12-3 or TRBV12-4 combines with J gene TRBJ2-5; D call uncertain. The CDR3 is made up of 12 amino acids. V was trimmed by 2 bases and J by 5 bases, leaving 6 bases between them.

The chain employs TRBV6-5 and TRBJ2-6; D is undetermined. There are 15 residues in the CDR3. Germline assignment: CDR1 MNHEY and CDR2 SVGAGI. Between the trimmed V and J ends, which lost 9 bases and 6 bases, there was a span of 18 bases. CDR3 DNA: TGTGCCAGTATCCCCACCGGGCCCCTGGCCAACGTCCTGACTTTC. Translation: CASIPTGPLANVLTF.

The chain recombines TRBV19 with TRBJ1-4; D call uncertain. The CDR3 length is 14 residues. Germline CDR1 and CDR2: LNHDA and SQIVND (reference sequence). The V and J ends lost 5 bases and 3 bases respectively, with 10 bases between them. CDR3 in amino acids: CASSPPGSNEKLFF. The CDR3 coding sequence is TGTGCCAGTAGTCCCCCGGGTTCTAATGAAAAACTGTTTTTT.

The V gene is TRBV18, the J gene TRBJ2-4, with unresolved D. CDR1 is KGHSH and CDR2 is LQKENI in the germline V gene. V shed 2 bases and J shed 4 bases, with 9 bases lying between them. This CDR3 spans 14 amino acids. CDR3 coding DNA: TGTGCCAGCTCACCAGGGCCCGGGAAAAACATTCAGTACTTC. The encoded protein is CASSPGPGKNIQYF.

The chain couples TRBV18 to TRBJ2-5, with a possible D match to TRBD2 (7 bases). The germline V and J ends were trimmed by 3 bases and 1 base, with 15 bases remaining between them. The CDR3 runs to 16 residues. The V gene's germline CDR1 is KGHSH and CDR2 LQKENI. The CDR3 sequence: CASSPGRDIFQETQYF. The DNA of the CDR3 is TGTGCCAGCTCACCTGGGAGGGACATTTTCCAAGAGACCCAGTACTTC. Full variable domain (remainder filled in from reference TRBV18 and TRBJ2-5): NAGVMQNPRHLVRRRGQEARLRCSPMKGHSHVYWYRQLPEEGLKFMVYLQKENIIDESGMPKERFSAEFPKEGPSILRIQQVVRGDSAAYFCASSPGRDIFQETQYFGPGTRLLVL.

The CDR3 nucleotides read TGCGCCAGCAGCGGCTCCGGGACAGGGGGTGAAAAACTGTTTTTT. It codes for CASSGSGTGGEKLFF. This chain joins TRBV5-1 and TRBJ1-4; 11 nucleotides match TRBD1. Trimming at V came to 4 bases and at J to 7 bases, leaving 6 bases not matched to a gene. The CDR3 has 15 residues. Germline values: CDR1 SGHRS, CDR2 YFSETQ.

This chain joins TRBV6-2 or TRBV6-3 and TRBJ2-1; 10 bases agree with TRBD2. The CDR3 length is 15 residues. Trimming took 5 bases from V and 3 from J; bases not matched to a gene: 4. The germline V gene has CDR1 MNHEY and CDR2 SVGEGT. The CDR3 reads CASSDGLADYNEQFF. DNA for the CDR3: TGTGCCAGCAGTGACGGACTAGCGGACTACAATGAGCAGTTCTTC.

This clone came up once. The chain combines TRBV27 with TRBJ1-2; TRBD1 agrees at 8 bases. V lost 6 bases and J lost 8; bases outside the gene matches: 8. This CDR3 is 13 amino acids long. Germline CDR1 reads MNHEY; CDR2 reads SMNVEV (reference sequence). The CDR3 spells CASSPTGERGYTF. CDR3 nucleotide sequence: TGTGCCAGCAGCCCGACAGGGGAGAGGGGCTACACCTTC.

This chain connects TRBV5-6 to TRBJ2-7; D gene uncertain. CDR3 length equals 11 residues. The germline V gene encodes CDR1 SGHDT and CDR2 YYEEEE. Trimming shortened V by 5 bases and J by 4 bases, and 7 bases separated the two germline ends. The CDR3, as DNA: TGTGCCAGCAGTCTACATTACGAGCAGTACGTC. Its translation is CASSLHYEQYV.

The chain has TRBV2 and TRBJ2-5, with 9 bases identical to TRBD1. Unmatched junction bases numbered 9, after V lost 6 bases and J lost 4 bases. The CDR3 loop spans 15 amino acids. CDR1 is SNHLY and CDR2 is FYNNEI in the germline V gene. For the CDR3, the DNA is TGTGCCAGCAGCCCTGATCGGACAGGGGCAGAGACCCAGTACTTC. It encodes CASSPDRTGAETQYF.

This chain joins TRBV18 and TRBJ1-6; 11 nucleotides match TRBD1. The V gene end was trimmed by 4 bases and the J gene end by 7 bases; junction bases not matched to a gene: 3. CDR1 KGHSH and CDR2 LQKENI come from the germline V gene. The CDR3 spans 15 residues. CDR3 loop: CASSHGQGANSPLHF. The CDR3 DNA reads as TGTGCCAGCTCACACGGACAGGGGGCCAATTCACCCCTCCACTTT.

This chain joins TRBV7-2 and TRBJ2-7; D is perhaps TRBD1 (6 bases). Germline loops: CDR1 SGHTA, CDR2 FQGNSA. Trimming took off 1 base at V and 0 bases at J, with 10 bases between the two ends. This CDR3 has 15 residues. CDR3 loop: CASSLVPGDSYEQYV. The CDR3 DNA reads TGTGCCAGCAGCTTAGTCCCAGGGGACTCCTACGAGCAGTACGTC.

This clone was detected only a few times. This sequence joins TRBV24-1 and TRBJ2-2, with D possibly being TRBD2 (5 bases). V lost 0 bases, J lost 5 bases, and 12 bases lay in between. From germline, CDR1 is KGHDR and CDR2 SFDVKD. CDR3 length: 16 amino acids. The CDR3 DNA is TGTGCCACCAGTGATTTGAGGGCCCCGGGGACCGGGGAGCTGTTTTTT. Residues: CATSDLRAPGTGELFF.

The chain joins TRBV18 to TRBJ1-6; TRBD1 agrees at 7 bases. Germline CDR1 is KGHSH and CDR2 is LQKENI. The CDR3 is 16 residues long. Unmatched junction bases numbered 8, after V lost 4 bases and J lost 5 bases. The CDR3 here is CASSLIRDRNNSPLHF. The DNA of the CDR3 is TGTGCCAGCTCACTCATCCGGGACAGAAATAATTCACCCCTCCACTTT.

The chain carries TRBV7-2 and TRBJ2-3; no firm D call. The germline V gene encodes CDR1 SGHTA and CDR2 FQGNSA. The V end lost 3 bases, the J end lost 5 bases, and 9 bases lay between the germline ends. The CDR3 covers 13 residues. The CDR3 DNA follows: TGTGCCAGCAGCTTTCGTCCTGGAGATACGCAGTATTTT. This gives the protein CASSFRPGDTQYF.

The chain carries TRBV7-9 and TRBJ2-3; D ambiguous. This CDR3 has 13 residues. The V gene lost 2 bases and the J gene lost 3 bases, with 6 bases spanning the gap. Germline CDR1 and CDR2: SEHNR and FQNEAQ (reference sequence). The CDR3: CASSLSRTDTQYF. Written as DNA, the CDR3 is TGTGCCAGCAGCTTATCCCGAACAGATACGCAGTATTTT.

V usage is TRBV6-5 and J usage is TRBJ1-2; TRBD1 is a possible D gene (5 bases). V lost 5 bases to trimming and J lost 0 bases, with 10 bases between them. The CDR3 loop spans 14 amino acids. Germline-derived CDR1 and CDR2 are MNHEY and SVGAGI. The CDR3 nucleotides are TGTGCCAGCAGTCAGACAGTTGCTAACTATGGCTACACCTTC. Translated: CASSQTVANYGYTF.

The chain couples TRBV18 to TRBJ2-7; D perhaps matches TRBD1 (6 bases). This CDR3 is 14 amino acids long. V was trimmed by 3 bases and J by 0 bases, leaving 9 bases between them. Per the germline V gene, CDR1 is KGHSH and CDR2 is LQKENI. CDR3 region: CASSPKQGSYEQYV. CDR3 DNA sequence: TGTGCCAGCTCACCCAAACAGGGCTCCTACGAGCAGTACGTC.

CDR3 in DNA: TGCGCCAGCAGCTTGGTGTCGGCGGGCGGGGAGCTGTTTTTT. Translated: CASSLVSAGGELFF. This chain joins TRBV5-1 and TRBJ2-2; D may be TRBD2 (5 bases). CDR3 length: 14 residues. Germline-derived CDR1 and CDR2 are SGHRS and YFSETQ. V was clipped by 0 bases and J by 7 bases, with 10 bases between them.

The DNA for the CDR3 is TGTGCCAGCAGGGCGGGACCTAATAACTATGGCTACACCTTC. Protein product: CASRAGPNNYGYTF. The chain joins TRBV6-5 to TRBJ1-2; TRBD1 is a possible D gene (5 bases). Trimming removed 6 bases at V and 1 base at J, with 12 bases between. The CDR3 covers 14 residues. Per the germline V gene, CDR1 is MNHEY and CDR2 is SVGAGI.

The chain recombines TRBV9 with TRBJ1-4; TRBD1 is a possible D gene (5 bases). V gave up 7 bases and J gave up 0 bases, with 16 bases separating them. The germline V gene encodes CDR1 SGDLS and CDR2 YYNGEE. The length of the CDR3 is 16 residues. The CDR3: CASAPGGGATNEKLFF. CDR3 nucleotide sequence: TGTGCCAGCGCCCCGGGCGGGGGGGCAACTAATGAAAAACTGTTTTTT.

The chain combines TRBV24-1 with TRBJ2-3; the D gene is possibly TRBD1 (6 bases). The germline gives CDR1 KGHDR, CDR2 SFDVKD. The CDR3 extends over 17 amino acids. V was trimmed by 6 bases and J by 1 base, leaving 19 bases between them. Here the CDR3 reads CATSNPGGQGGTDTQYF. CDR3 DNA: TGTGCCACCAGTAACCCTGGGGGCCAGGGAGGCACAGATACGCAGTATTTT.

In its sample, this clone was seen once. V is TRBV5-1 and J is TRBJ1-2; D call uncertain. There are 15 residues in the CDR3. Per germline, CDR1 SGHRS and CDR2 YFSETQ. V lost 0 bases to trimming and J lost 3 bases, with 12 bases between them. CDR3 bases: TGCGCCAGCAGCTTGGCCATGGGGTTATACTATGGCTACACCTTC. Amino acids: CASSLAMGLYYGYTF.

The V and J genes are TRBV19 and TRBJ1-5, with D possibly matching TRBD1 (6 bases). Trimming left V 3 bases short and J 6 bases short, with 15 bases between. CDR1 and CDR2 (germline): LNHDA, SQIVND (reference sequence). The CDR3 extends over 15 amino acids. The CDR3 bases are TGTGCCAGTAGTATTACAGGGACTGGGGGTCAGCCCCAGCATTTT. Translation: CASSITGTGGQPQHF.

The chain is built from TRBV5-1 and TRBJ1-2; D might be TRBD1 (5 bases). Per germline, CDR1 SGHRS and CDR2 YFSETQ. V was clipped by 4 bases and J by 8 bases, with 18 bases between them. The CDR3 length is 14 residues. CDR3 amino acids: CASSQDISFLGYTF. The CDR3, as DNA: TGCGCCAGCAGCCAGGACATCTCTTTCCTAGGCTACACCTTC. The full variable domain, with the rest looked up from reference TRBV5-1 and TRBJ1-2, is KAGVTQTPRYLIKTRGQQVTLSCSPISGHRSVSWYQQTPGQGLQFLFEYFSETQRNKGNFPGRFSGRQFSNSRSEMNVSTLELGDSALYLCASSQDISFLGYTFGSGTRLTVV.

This clone has just one count. The chain couples TRBV24-1 to TRBJ2-2, with 8 bases that match TRBD1. This CDR3 contains 14 residues. Germline V gives CDR1 KGHDR, CDR2 SFDVKD. J was trimmed by 1 base and V by 11 bases; bases with no gene match: 5. This chain's CDR3 is CAIGTGGNTGELFF. The CDR3, as DNA: TGTGCCATCGGGACAGGCGGGAACACCGGGGAGCTGTTTTTT.

V and J are TRBV5-1 and TRBJ1-1; D may be TRBD1 (5 bases). The V gene lost 4 bases and the J gene lost 1 base, with 17 bases spanning the gap. The germline CDR1 and CDR2 sequences are SGHRS and YFSETQ. The CDR3 covers 16 residues. CDR3 sequence (DNA): TGCGCCAGCAGCCTCGGGGGTAGGGGAGGGAACACTGAAGCTTTCTTT. It codes for CASSLGGRGGNTEAFF.